This TCR beta chain was found in a study of shared clonotypes between healthy human individuals. The overall study: For every donor, three CD4 naive, three CD4 memory, two CD8 naive and one CD8 memory plates were used. General study results and limits: Inspection by rarefaction showed sorted-subset sequencing to be incomplete despite large depth.

Repertoires were generated with immunoSEQ multiplex PCR, while TCRdb's copy carries only in-frame clones and drops some. Of hundreds of thousands of clones listed, about 96% are singletons. V dropped 8 bases and J dropped 7; count of bases not matched to a gene: 7. This CDR3 is built from 14 residues. Germline V gene data show CDR1 as MGHRA and CDR2 as YSYEKL. With regard to this clone: The antigen remains unidentified.

The chain has TRBV4-1 and TRBJ1-6; 8 bases are shared with TRBD1. Sequencing was done on a sample of naive CD4+ T cells sorted from blood. The subset was: CD45RA+ positively selected. This clonotype originated in a woman younger than 45 in good health. Here the CDR3 reads CASRETGENSPLHF. The CDR3 DNA reads TGCGCCAGCCGAGAGACAGGGGAAAATTCACCCCTCCACTTT.